The next 30 T cell receptor beta chains were all read from a single sample in a study of cytomegalovirus exposure and HLA in healthy donors. The PCR employed 60 Vbeta primers together with 13 Jbeta primers. Here immunoSEQ multiplex PCR was the method, and the copy in TCRdb shows in-frame clones only, minus some. The sample includes some 140,000 clones, roughly 83% of them seen just once. The specimen was PBMCs. The receptors originated from a female donor in good health and CMV-seronegative.

The chain employs TRBV29-1 and TRBJ2-4, with D possibly being TRBD2 (6 bases). The CDR3 sequence is 14 residues long. Deletions cut 2 bases from V and 4 bases from J, with 12 bases between. Germline V gene sequence: CDR1 SQVTM, CDR2 ANQGSEA. CDR3 region: CSVEMREDKNIQYF. CDR3 sequence (DNA): TGCAGCGTTGAAATGAGGGAGGATAAAAACATTCAGTACTTC.

The gene calls are TRBV28 and TRBJ2-3; 13 bases are a match to TRBD2. The J segment lost 6 bases and the V segment lost 7 bases, leaving 10 bases of the junction unmatched. Germline CDR1 is MDHEN and CDR2 is SYDVKM. The CDR3 extends over 16 amino acids. CDR3 amino acids: CASTPTGLAGADTQYF. CDR3 DNA sequence: TGTGCCAGCACTCCTACAGGACTAGCGGGAGCGGATACGCAGTATTTT.

The chain couples TRBV11-2 to TRBJ2-7, with TRBD2 matching over 7 bases. The CDR3 spans 16 residues. J lost 8 bases, V lost 1 base, and 14 bases had no gene match. Germline V gene data show CDR1 as SGHAT and CDR2 as FQNNGV. The CDR3 region is CASSLGGSQRGSKQYF. The CDR3 region has the DNA TGTGCCAGCAGCTTAGGGGGGTCTCAGCGGGGCTCTAAGCAGTACTTC.

This clone has only one observation. The chain couples TRBV7-2 to TRBJ1-1; D possibly corresponds to TRBD1 (6 bases). The ends were cut back, 6 bases at V and 6 bases at J, with 17 bases in the middle. The CDR3 is 14 residues long. In germline, CDR1 is SGHTA, CDR2 FQGNSA. The CDR3 coding sequence is TGTGCCAGCAGACACCCCTGGGAGGGGGCTGAAGCTTTCTTT. This codes for CASRHPWEGAEAFF.

The chain has TRBV7-8 and TRBJ2-1, with TRBD2 as a possible D gene (6 bases). V shed 0 bases and J shed 7 bases, with 13 bases lying between them. Per germline, CDR1 SGHVS and CDR2 FQNEAQ. This CDR3 has 15 residues. The CDR3 coding sequence is TGTGCCAGCAGCTTAGCGGTGCTAGCGCTGAATGAGCAGTTCTTC. Residues: CASSLAVLALNEQFF.

V is TRBV6-5 and J is TRBJ1-2; D possibly corresponds to TRBD1 (6 bases). The CDR3 sequence is 14 residues long. V was shortened by 7 bases and J by 4 bases, with 16 bases between the two germline ends. Germline CDR1 MNHEY, CDR2 SVGAGI. CDR3 nucleotides: TGTGCCAGCACCACCGGGGGGGCAGTCTATGGCTACACCTTC. Protein sequence: CASTTGGAVYGYTF.

The chain has TRBV6-5 and TRBJ2-7, with D maybe TRBD1 (5 bases). Between the trimmed V and J ends, which lost 8 bases and 6 bases, there was a span of 17 bases. This CDR3 has 13 residues. Germline loops: CDR1 MNHEY, CDR2 SVGAGI. Here the CDR3 DNA reads TGTGCCAGCCGGGCGACAGTTCATCGCGAGCAGTACTTC. Translation: CASRATVHREQYF.

The rearrangement links TRBV15 to TRBJ2-5; 7 nucleotides align to TRBD2. The ends lost 8 bases at V and 4 bases at J; junction bases unmatched: 10. The CDR3 totals 14 residues. Germline CDR1 and CDR2: LNHNV and YYDKDF (reference sequence). CDR3 in amino acids: CATGGGGDRETQYF. CDR3 in DNA: TGTGCCACCGGGGGGGGAGGGGATAGAGAGACCCAGTACTTC.

The rearrangement joins TRBV4-1 to TRBJ2-5, with 7 bases identical to TRBD1. V lost 1 base to trimming and J lost 4 bases; unmatched junction nucleotides: 6. Germline V gives CDR1 MGHRA, CDR2 YSYEKL. The CDR3 has 15 amino acids. CDR3 in DNA: TGCGCCAGCAGCCAAGTGACAGGGTATCTAGAGACCCAGTACTTC. It encodes CASSQVTGYLETQYF.

This clone occurred once. The chain carries TRBV5-1 and TRBJ2-5; TRBD2 matches 12 bases. The V gene end was trimmed by 5 bases and the J gene end by 5 bases; junction bases not matched to a gene: 4. CDR3 length: 14 residues. Germline V gene lookup returns CDR1 SGHRS and CDR2 YFSETQ. The CDR3, as DNA: TGCGCCAGCAGGTCTACTAGCGGGGGGGAGACCCAGTACTTC. Protein product: CASRSTSGGETQYF.

J is TRBJ2-5 and V is TRBV5-1; 10 bases are a match to TRBD1. V lost 3 bases and J lost 5; bases outside the gene matches: 4. The CDR3 runs to 14 residues. CDR1 and CDR2 from the germline V gene are SGHRS and YFSETQ. The CDR3 protein is CASSSTGGYETQYF. The CDR3 nucleotides are TGCGCCAGCAGCTCGACAGGGGGCTATGAGACCCAGTACTTC.

This clone showed up just a few times. The chain uses TRBV2 and TRBJ1-5; D perhaps matches TRBD1 (5 bases). The CDR3 runs to 11 residues. Germline V gene lookup returns CDR1 SNHLY and CDR2 FYNNEI. Trimming pared 3 bases from V and 9 bases from J, leaving 6 bases between. DNA of the CDR3: TGTGCCAGCAGTGAGGGGGGGCCCCAGCATTTT. Protein: CASSEGGPQHF.

The rearrangement uses TRBV29-1 and TRBJ2-1, with 8 positions matching TRBD1. The junction had 10 bases not matched to a gene; V was cut back by 3 bases and J by 6 bases. This CDR3 is built from 15 residues. Germline CDR1 reads SQVTM; CDR2 reads ANQGSEA. As DNA, the CDR3 is TGCAGCGTTGACCCCGGACAGGGCTTCTTCAATGAGCAGTTCTTC. As protein: CSVDPGQGFFNEQFF.

This chain uses TRBV30 with TRBJ2-7, with D possibly being TRBD2 (5 bases). The V end was cut by 5 bases, the J end by 4 bases, with 12 bases between. Germline V gene data show CDR1 as GTSNPN and CDR2 as SVGIG (reference sequence). The CDR3 spans 12 residues. The CDR3 sequence: CAWHSEGYEQYF. The DNA of the CDR3 is TGTGCCTGGCACTCAGAGGGATACGAGCAGTACTTC.

The chain recombines TRBV5-4 with TRBJ2-1; no clear D gene. V gave up 5 bases and J gave up 6 bases, with 15 bases separating them. The CDR3 is 14 amino acids. In germline, CDR1 is SGHNT, CDR2 YYREEE (reference sequence). As DNA, the CDR3 is TGTGCCAGCAGTCCCGGCTCGGCGGCCAATGAGCAGTTCTTC. It codes for CASSPGSAANEQFF.

The CDR3 here is CASSLEGVTTDTQYF. As DNA, the CDR3 is TGCGCCAGCAGCTTGGAAGGGGTAACCACAGATACGCAGTATTTT. The chain employs TRBV5-1 and TRBJ2-3; possibly TRBD1 for D (5 bases). The CDR3 has 15 residues. Germline V lookup: CDR1 SGHRS, CDR2 YFSETQ. V was shortened by 0 bases and J by 2 bases, with 10 bases between the two germline ends.

The chain joins TRBV28 to TRBJ1-5; D might be TRBD1 (6 bases). There are 16 residues in the CDR3. CDR1 is MDHEN, CDR2 SYDVKM, per germline. Trimming removed 1 base from V and 4 bases from J, with 14 bases in between. CDR3 region: CASSLFWGLGNQPQHF. The CDR3 DNA is TGTGCCAGCAGTTTATTCTGGGGGCTGGGGAATCAGCCCCAGCATTTT.

The CDR3 DNA follows: TGTGCCAGCAGTGAACAGGGCGCTTGGGGTCCCTTCTTT. Translation gives CASSEQGAWGPFF. The gene calls are TRBV6-1 and TRBJ1-1; D may be TRBD1 (5 bases). The CDR3 is made up of 13 amino acids. Germline V gene sequence: CDR1 MNHNS, CDR2 SASEGT. Trimming removed 2 bases at V and 14 bases at J, with 18 bases between.

V is TRBV7-9 and J is TRBJ1-5, with D perhaps matching TRBD1 (5 bases). The CDR3 loop spans 14 amino acids. CDR1 and CDR2 (germline): SEHNR, FQNEAQ (reference sequence). V lost 1 base and J 5 bases, leaving 9 bases between the germline ends. The CDR3 loop reads CASSLVEGDQPQHF. The CDR3 coding sequence is TGTGCCAGCAGCTTAGTAGAAGGGGATCAGCCCCAGCATTTT. Filled out from reference TRBV7-9 and TRBJ1-5, the complete variable domain reads DTGVSQNPRHKITKRGQNVTFRCDPISEHNRLYWYRQTLGQGPEFLTYFQNEAQLEKSRLLSDRFSAERPKGSFSTLEIQRTEQGDSAMYLCASSLVEGDQPQHFGDGTRLSIL.

The table lists this clone with a count of one. The same CDR3 also results from other DNA sequences found in this sample. This chain connects TRBV15 to TRBJ1-5; TRBD1 matches at 9 bases. The CDR3 runs 17 residues. After removal of 1 base from V and 7 bases from J, the junction contained 11 bases not matched to a gene. Germline CDR1 reads LNHNV; CDR2 reads YYDKDF (reference sequence). The CDR3 protein is CATSRVGTGPDGQPQHF. CDR3 coding DNA: TGTGCCACCAGCAGAGTTGGGACAGGGCCCGACGGGCAGCCCCAGCATTTT.

The gene calls are TRBV2 and TRBJ2-5; D unresolved. The germline V and J ends were trimmed by 8 bases and 1 base, with 8 bases remaining between them. CDR3 length: 12 amino acids. Germline-derived CDR1 and CDR2 are SNHLY and FYNNEI. The CDR3 coding sequence is TGTGCCAGCGCGGATCTCCAAGAGACCCAGTACTTC. This translates into CASADLQETQYF. The variable domain in full, with the rest retrieved from reference TRBV2 and TRBJ2-5, is EPEVTQTPSHQVTQMGQEVILRCVPISNHLYFYWYRQILGQKVEFLVSFYNNEISEKSEIFDDQFSVERPDGSNFTLKIRSTKLEDSAMYFCASADLQETQYFGPGTRLLVL.

The count of this clone is one. V and J are TRBV6-6 and TRBJ1-5; D perhaps matches TRBD1 (5 bases). Germline V gene sequence: CDR1 MNHNY, CDR2 SVGAGI (reference sequence). The CDR3 contains 15 residues. V gave up 7 bases and J gave up 0 bases, with 13 bases separating them. CDR3: CASIQEGVSNQPQHF. CDR3 nucleotide sequence: TGTGCCAGCATTCAAGAAGGGGTTAGCAATCAGCCCCAGCATTTT.

The V call is TRBV2, the J call TRBJ1-5; TRBD1 might be the D (5 bases). Trimming removed 1 base from V and 10 bases from J, with 14 bases in between. Germline loops: CDR1 SNHLY, CDR2 FYNNEI. The CDR3 is made up of 14 amino acids. CDR3 region: CASSEVGRGLPQHF. CDR3 in DNA: TGTGCCAGCAGTGAAGTCGGGCGGGGCCTACCCCAGCATTTT. Full variable domain (remainder filled in from reference TRBV2 and TRBJ1-5): EPEVTQTPSHQVTQMGQEVILRCVPISNHLYFYWYRQILGQKVEFLVSFYNNEISEKSEIFDDQFSVERPDGSNFTLKIRSTKLEDSAMYFCASSEVGRGLPQHFGDGTRLSIL.

The chain is built from TRBV4-1 and TRBJ2-1; D is possibly TRBD2 (6 bases). Trimming removed 3 bases at V and 4 bases at J, with 13 bases between. The germline V gene encodes CDR1 MGHRA and CDR2 YSYEKL. This CDR3 has 15 amino acids. CDR3 DNA sequence: TGCGCCAGCAGCCATCGAGGGAGGCTTTACAATGAGCAGTTCTTC. It yields the protein CASSHRGRLYNEQFF.

V is TRBV7-2 and J is TRBJ2-7; D not certain. There are 15 residues in the CDR3. CDR1 is SGHTA and CDR2 is FQGNSA in the germline V gene. V lost 5 bases and J 3 bases, leaving 17 bases between the germline ends. CDR3 amino acids: CASSLRPYLVYEQYF. Here the CDR3 DNA reads TGTGCCAGCAGCCTTCGTCCCTACCTTGTCTACGAGCAGTACTTC.

The V call is TRBV29-1, the J call TRBJ2-7, with D perhaps matching TRBD2 (5 bases). Trimming cost V 3 bases and J 5 bases, with 17 bases left between them. This CDR3 is built from 14 residues. The germline V gene encodes CDR1 SQVTM and CDR2 ANQGSEA. Here the CDR3 DNA reads TGCAGCGTTGAGCTACCTAGTCCCGGGGACGAGCAGTACTTC. Its translation is CSVELPSPGDEQYF.

The V gene is TRBV5-4, the J gene TRBJ1-2, with TRBD1 identical over 8 bases. V lost 4 bases and J lost 10; bases outside the gene matches: 12. Germline V lookup: CDR1 SGHNT, CDR2 YYREEE (reference sequence). The CDR3 has 14 residues. The CDR3 region has the DNA TGTGCCAGCAGCCCAGACAGGGGAGCCCGCTCCTACACCTTC. Amino acid sequence: CASSPDRGARSYTF.

The rearrangement uses TRBV5-1 and TRBJ1-2; TRBD1 agrees at 7 bases. V trimming: 3 bases; J trimming: 4 bases; junction bases outside the gene matches: 12. The CDR3 loop spans 16 amino acids. Looked up from germline, CDR1 is SGHRS and CDR2 is YFSETQ. The CDR3 DNA reads as TGCGCCAGCAGCTCCGGACAGGCAAAAACTTTCTATGGCTACACCTTC. Translating gives CASSSGQAKTFYGYTF. Based on the CDR3 plus reference TRBV5-1 and TRBJ1-2, the full variable domain is KAGVTQTPRYLIKTRGQQVTLSCSPISGHRSVSWYQQTPGQGLQFLFEYFSETQRNKGNFPGRFSGRQFSNSRSEMNVSTLELGDSALYLCASSSGQAKTFYGYTFGSGTRLTVV.

The chain is built from TRBV7-2 and TRBJ1-6, with D possibly being TRBD1 (5 bases). The V and J ends lost 8 bases and 7 bases respectively, with 18 bases between them. The CDR3 loop spans 15 amino acids. Germline-derived CDR1 and CDR2 are SGHTA and FQGNSA. For the CDR3, the DNA is TGTGCCAGCGTCAGGGTAAGGGTCGGAAATTCACCCCTCCACTTT. Its translation is CASVRVRVGNSPLHF.

V usage is TRBV28 and J usage is TRBJ1-5; the match to TRBD1 covers 8 bases. Germline V gene data show CDR1 as MDHEN and CDR2 as SYDVKM. The trim removed 4 bases at V and 2 bases at J, leaving 25 bases unmatched. This CDR3 contains 22 residues. The DNA of the CDR3 is TGTGCCAGCAGTTCCCCCTTTCCCGCTCTTTCCGCAGGGGGCTTCGGCAATCAGCCCCAGCATTTT. Protein product: CASSSPFPALSAGGFGNQPQHF.